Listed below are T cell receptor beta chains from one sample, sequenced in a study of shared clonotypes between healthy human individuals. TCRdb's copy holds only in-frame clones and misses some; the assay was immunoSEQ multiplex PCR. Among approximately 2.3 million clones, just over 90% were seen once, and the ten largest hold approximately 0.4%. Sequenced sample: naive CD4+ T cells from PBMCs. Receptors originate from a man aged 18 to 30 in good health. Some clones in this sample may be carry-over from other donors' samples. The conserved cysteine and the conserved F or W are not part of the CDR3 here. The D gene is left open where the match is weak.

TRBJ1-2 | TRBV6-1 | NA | ASSEIVIRQPGGGYT
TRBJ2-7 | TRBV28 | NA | ATVGAYEQY
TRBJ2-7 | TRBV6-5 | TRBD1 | ASSQNQGARYEQY
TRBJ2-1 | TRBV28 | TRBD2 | ASSNFWGPAGSSYNEQF
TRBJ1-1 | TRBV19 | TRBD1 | ASRTDRGLIVNTEAF
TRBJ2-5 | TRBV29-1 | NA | SVIGSAETQY
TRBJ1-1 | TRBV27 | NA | ASSRGGGNTEAF
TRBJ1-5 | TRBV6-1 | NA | ASSYTTGRNQPQH
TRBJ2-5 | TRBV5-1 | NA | ASSLGGTQTQY
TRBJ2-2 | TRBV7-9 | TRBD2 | ASSVVLAPNTGELF
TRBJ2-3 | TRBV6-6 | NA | ASSRDSTDTQY
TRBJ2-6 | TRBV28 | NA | ASSSRVSGANVLT
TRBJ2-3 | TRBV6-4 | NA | ASSLSAGADTQY
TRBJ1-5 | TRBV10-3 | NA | APVTRRFNQPQH
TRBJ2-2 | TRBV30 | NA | ACLPLKNTGELF
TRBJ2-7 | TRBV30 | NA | AWSPRGWSYEQY